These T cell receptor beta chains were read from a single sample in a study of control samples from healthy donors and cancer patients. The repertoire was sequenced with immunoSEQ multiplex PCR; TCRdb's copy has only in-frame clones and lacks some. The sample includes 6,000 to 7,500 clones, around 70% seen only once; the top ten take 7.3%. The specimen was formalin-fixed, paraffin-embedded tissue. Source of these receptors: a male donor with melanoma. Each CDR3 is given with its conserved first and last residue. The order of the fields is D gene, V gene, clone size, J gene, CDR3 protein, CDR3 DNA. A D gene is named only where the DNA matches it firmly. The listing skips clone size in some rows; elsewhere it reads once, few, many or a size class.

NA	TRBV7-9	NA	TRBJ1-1	CASTVGGTEAFF	TGTGCCAGCACCGTCGGGGGCACTGAAGCTTTCTTT
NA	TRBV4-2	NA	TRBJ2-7	CASSQTNSRGNEQYF	TGTGCCAGCAGCCAAACGAATTCTCGGGGAAATGAGCAGTACTTC
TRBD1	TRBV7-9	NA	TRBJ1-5	CASSLGQGEDQPQHF	TGTGCCAGCAGCTTAGGGCAGGGGGAGGATCAGCCCCAGCATTTT
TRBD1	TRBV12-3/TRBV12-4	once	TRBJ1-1	CATSTGKNTEAFF	TGTGCCACCTCGACAGGGAAGAACACTGAAGCTTTCTTT
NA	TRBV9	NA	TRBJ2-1	CASSVEGSVAGPGYEQFF	TGTGCCAGCAGCGTAGAGGGATCGGTGGCGGGACCGGGGTATGAGCAGTTCTTC
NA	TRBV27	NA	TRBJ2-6	CASTEGQAGANVLTF	TGTGCCAGCACAGAAGGACAAGCCGGGGCCAACGTCCTGACTTTC
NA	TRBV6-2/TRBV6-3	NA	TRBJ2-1	CASSYWGGSNNEQFF	TGTGCCAGCAGTTATTGGGGCGGGTCCAACAATGAGCAGTTCTTC
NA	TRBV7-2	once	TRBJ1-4	CASSLGAGANEKLFF	TGTGCCAGCAGCTTAGGGGCTGGGGCAAATGAAAAACTGTTTTTT
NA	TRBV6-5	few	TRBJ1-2	CASSANPGRNYGYTF	TGTGCCAGCAGCGCGAACCCCGGGCGGAACTATGGCTACACCTTC
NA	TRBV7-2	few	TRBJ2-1	CASSSGLAYNEQFF	TGTGCCAGCAGCTCGGGACTCGCCTACAATGAGCAGTTCTTC
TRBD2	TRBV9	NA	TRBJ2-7	CASSVAPSGSYEQYF	TGTGCCAGCAGCGTAGCCCCCAGCGGGAGCTACGAGCAGTACTTC
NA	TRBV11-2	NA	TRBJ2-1	CATTLGGSNEQFF	TGTGCCACAACCCTAGGGGGTAGCAATGAGCAGTTCTTC
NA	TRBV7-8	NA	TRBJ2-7	CASSRLTGMLSDPYEQYF	TGTGCCAGCAGCCGACTGACTGGGATGTTATCCGACCCCTACGAGCAGTACTTC
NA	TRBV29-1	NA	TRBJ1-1	CSASSMNTEAFF	TGCAGCGCCAGTTCCATGAACACTGAAGCTTTCTTT
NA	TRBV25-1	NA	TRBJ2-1	CASSESPRGFYNEQFF	TGTGCCAGCAGTGAATCCCCCCGCGGATTCTACAATGAGCAGTTCTTC
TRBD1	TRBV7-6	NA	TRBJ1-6	CASSLTTGAPSPLHF	TGTGCCAGCAGCTTAACGACAGGGGCCCCTTCTCCCCTCCACTTT
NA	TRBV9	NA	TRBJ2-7	CASSVGGASSYEQYF	TGTGCCAGCAGCGTAGGGGGTGCGAGCTCCTACGAGCAGTACTTC
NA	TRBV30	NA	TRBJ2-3	CAWSVIRWERQYF	TGTGCCTGGAGTGTAATTAGGTGGGAGCGGCAGTATTTT
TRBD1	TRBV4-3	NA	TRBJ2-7	CASSQADRAGVREQYF	TGCGCCAGCAGCCAGGCGGACAGGGCCGGAGTTCGAGAGCAGTACTTC
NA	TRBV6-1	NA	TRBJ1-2	CASSERQGGNYGYTF	TGTGCCAGCAGTGAAAGGCAGGGCGGAAACTATGGCTACACCTTC
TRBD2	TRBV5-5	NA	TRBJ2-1	CASTLLSGSYNEQFF	TGTGCCAGCACCCTACTTAGCGGGAGCTACAATGAGCAGTTCTTC
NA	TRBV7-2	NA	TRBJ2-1	CASSLGIVPNEQFF	TGTGCCAGCAGCTTAGGGATAGTGCCGAATGAGCAGTTCTTC
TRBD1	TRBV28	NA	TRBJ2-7	CASRRQGNNEQYF	TGTGCCAGCAGAAGACAGGGTAACAACGAGCAGTACTTC
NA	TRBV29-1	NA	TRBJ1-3	CSVDGETPGNTIYF	TGCAGCGTTGATGGAGAGACACCTGGAAACACCATATATTTT
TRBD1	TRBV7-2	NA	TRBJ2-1	CASSRDSLYNEQFF	TGTGCCAGCAGCCGGGACAGTCTCTACAATGAGCAGTTCTTC
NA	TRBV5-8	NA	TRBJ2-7	CASSRGRAYEQYF	TGTGCCAGCAGTCGAGGTAGGGCCTACGAGCAGTACTTC
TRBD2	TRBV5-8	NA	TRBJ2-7	CASSFTSGRAGWYEQYF	TGTGCCAGCAGCTTTACTAGCGGGAGGGCGGGTTGGTACGAGCAGTACTTC
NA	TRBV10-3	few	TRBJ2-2	CAISESGGANTGELFF	TGTGCCATCAGTGAGTCAGGGGGTGCGAACACCGGGGAGCTGTTTTTT
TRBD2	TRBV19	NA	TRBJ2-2	CASSMASGSNTGELFF	TGTGCCAGTAGTATGGCTAGCGGGTCGAACACCGGGGAGCTGTTTTTT
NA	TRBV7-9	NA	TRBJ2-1	CASSLGPVPYNEQFF	TGTGCCAGCAGCTTGGGACCCGTACCGTACAATGAGCAGTTCTTC
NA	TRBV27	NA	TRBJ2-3	CASSSVTLGTDTQYF	TGTGCCAGCAGTTCCGTTACCTTGGGCACAGATACGCAGTATTTT
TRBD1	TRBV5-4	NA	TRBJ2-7	CASSLGPGQYYEQYF	TGTGCCAGCAGCTTGGGGCCGGGACAGTATTACGAGCAGTACTTC
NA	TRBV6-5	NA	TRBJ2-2	CASSLDTVTGELFF	TGTGCCAGCAGTTTGGACACAGTCACCGGGGAGCTGTTTTTT
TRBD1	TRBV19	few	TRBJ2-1	CASRGAGTGVDEQFF	TGTGCCAGTAGAGGGGCCGGGACAGGGGTCGATGAGCAGTTCTTC
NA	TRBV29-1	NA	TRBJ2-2	CSARTHTGELFF	TGCAGCGCCCGGACTCACACCGGGGAGCTGTTTTTT
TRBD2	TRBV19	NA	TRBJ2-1	CASSIAWRGLADYNEQFF	TGTGCCAGTAGTATAGCTTGGCGGGGACTAGCGGACTACAATGAGCAGTTCTTC
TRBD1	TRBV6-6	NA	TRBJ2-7	CASSFLTGSYEQYF	TGTGCCAGCAGTTTTCTGACAGGGAGCTACGAGCAGTACTTC
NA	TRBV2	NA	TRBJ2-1	CASSEPFTVEQFF	TGTGCCAGCAGTGAACCCTTCACAGTCGAGCAGTTCTTC
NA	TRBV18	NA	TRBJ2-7	CASSPETFPYEQYF	TGTGCCAGCTCACCAGAGACGTTTCCCTACGAGCAGTACTTC
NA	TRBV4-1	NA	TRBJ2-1	CASSQDTRSPVNEQFF	TGCGCCAGCAGCCAAGATACCAGAAGCCCGGTCAATGAGCAGTTCTTC
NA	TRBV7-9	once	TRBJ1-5	CASSLGNQPQHF	TGTGCCAGCAGCTTAGGCAATCAGCCCCAGCATTTT
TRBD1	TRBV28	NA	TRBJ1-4	CASSLPTGAGEKLFF	TGTGCCAGCAGTTTGCCCACAGGGGCGGGGGAAAAACTGTTTTTT
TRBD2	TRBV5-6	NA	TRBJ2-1	CASNRERGGDYNEQFF	TGTGCCAGCAACCGGGAGCGGGGCGGGGACTACAATGAGCAGTTCTTC
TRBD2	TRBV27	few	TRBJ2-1	CASSLGGTTSSYNEQFF	TGTGCCAGCAGCTTGGGGGGGACTACCTCCTCCTACAATGAGCAGTTCTTC
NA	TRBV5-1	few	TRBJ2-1	CASSLGSEGNEQFF	TGCGCCAGCAGCTTGGGTAGCGAGGGGAATGAGCAGTTCTTC
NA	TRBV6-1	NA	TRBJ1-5	CASSEVGAQPQHF	TGTGCCAGCAGTGAAGTGGGGGCCCAGCCCCAGCATTTT
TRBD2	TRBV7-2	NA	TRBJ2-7	CASSFGSGGGEQYF	TGTGCCAGCAGCTTTGGTAGCGGGGGGGGCGAGCAGTACTTC
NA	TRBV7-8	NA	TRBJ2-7	CASSLAGTGMSYEQYF	TGTGCCAGCAGCTTAGCGGGCACAGGGATGTCCTACGAGCAGTACTTC
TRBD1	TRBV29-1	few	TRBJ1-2	CSGGQGDYGYTF	TGCAGCGGGGGACAGGGAGACTATGGCTACACCTTC
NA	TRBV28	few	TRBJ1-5	CASSWPSGASWKPQHF	TGTGCCAGCAGCTGGCCATCGGGGGCGAGCTGGAAGCCCCAGCATTTT
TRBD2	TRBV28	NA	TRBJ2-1	CASISRLAGGQEQFF	TGTGCCAGCATATCCAGGCTAGCGGGAGGACAAGAGCAGTTCTTC
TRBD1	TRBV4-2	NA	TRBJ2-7	CASSRDHRGRGGWGIGPGYEQYF	TGTGCCAGCAGCCGAGACCACAGGGGGCGCGGGGGCTGGGGAATCGGACCCGGCTACGAGCAGTACTTC
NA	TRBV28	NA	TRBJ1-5	CASSLQQPLLDQPQHF	TGTGCCAGCAGCCTCCAACAGCCTTTGTTGGACCAGCCCCAGCATTTT
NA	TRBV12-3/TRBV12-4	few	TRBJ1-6	CASSLGVALHF	TGTGCCAGCAGTTTAGGTGTGGCCCTCCACTTT
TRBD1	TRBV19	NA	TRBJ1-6	CASSIGQGNSPLHF	TGTGCCAGTAGTATCGGACAGGGAAATTCACCCCTCCACTTT